One and the same sample provided the 4 T cell receptor beta chains below, sequenced in a study of CD8 T cells in ankylosing spondylitis. Each CDR3 protein gets one entry after TCRdb re-called the 5' RACE reads with MiXCR. This sample yields about 42,000 distinct CDR3 sequences, of which roughly 2.5% are seen a single time; approximately 4.5% belongs to the top ten. The specimen was blood, either unsorted or a sorted T cell fraction (not recorded which). All receptors come from a male donor with ankylosing spondylitis or in good health (not recorded which).

This clonotype was recorded many times. V usage is TRBV9 and J usage is TRBJ2-7; 13 bases fit TRBD2. The CDR3 runs to 16 residues. Per germline, CDR1 SGDLS and CDR2 YYNGEE. The trim removed 0 bases at V and 5 bases at J, leaving 5 bases unmatched. The CDR3 reads CASSVVGLAGADEQYF. The CDR3 DNA is TGTGCCAGCAGCGTAGTAGGACTAGCGGGAGCCGACGAGCAGTACTTC.

This clonotype was seen many times. The rearrangement joins TRBV23-1 to TRBJ1-6; D is uncertain. TRBV23-1 is given ORF status, its function remaining uncertain. The CDR3 length is 9 residues. V lost 7 bases, J lost 9 bases, and 1 base lay in between. This CDR3 is CASTSPLHF. In nucleotides, the CDR3 is TGCGCCAGCACTTCACCCCTCCACTTT.

The chain recombines TRBV9 with TRBJ2-5; D assignment may be TRBD1 or TRBD2 (6 bases each). Trimming shortened V by 0 bases and J by 0 bases, and 15 bases separated the two germline ends. Looked up from germline, CDR1 is SGDLS and CDR2 is YYNGEE. CDR3 size: 17 residues. The CDR3 loop reads CASSVGPGGRNQETQYF. As DNA, the CDR3 is TGTGCCAGCAGCGTAGGGCCTGGGGGGCGGAACCAAGAGACCCAGTACTTC.

This chain links TRBV9 with TRBJ1-6, with a possible D match to TRBD1 (5 bases). CDR3 length: 15 residues. Trimming left V 1 base short and J 1 base short, with 6 bases between. Germline V gene lookup returns CDR1 SGDLS and CDR2 YYNGEE. The CDR3 region is CASSVTGSYNSPLHF. The CDR3 DNA reads TGTGCCAGCAGCGTAACAGGTTCCTATAATTCACCCCTCCACTTT.